The 8 T cell receptor beta chains given below trace back to one sample, sequenced in a study of blood T cell repertoires in COVID-19. Produced via immunoSEQ multiplex PCR; TCRdb's table is partial and in-frame only. The table has about 400,000 clones, around 89% seen once. Sequences were obtained from peripheral blood. These receptors originate from a man aged 40-50 years with acute or convalescent COVID-19.

As to this clone: Other DNA sequences in the same sample also yield this CDR3. J is TRBJ2-7 and V is TRBV7-2, with 10 bases fitting TRBD2. The CDR3 has 14 amino acids. Germline lookup yields CDR1 SGHTA and CDR2 FQGNSA. With V trimmed by 3 bases and J by 3 bases, 2 bases remained unmatched. Written as DNA, the CDR3 is TGTGCCAGCAGCTTTAGGACTAGCGGCTACGAGCAGTACTTC. Translated: CASSFRTSGYEQYF. The complete variable domain, with remaining parts taken from reference TRBV7-2 and TRBJ2-7, reads GAGVSQSPSNKVTEKGKDVELRCDPISGHTALYWYRQSLGQGLEFLIYFQGNSAPDKSGLPSDRFSAERTGGSVSTLTIQRTQQEDSAVYLCASSFRTSGYEQYFGPGTRLTVT.

The genes are TRBV28 and TRBJ1-2, with 7 bases that match TRBD1. Germline CDR1 is MDHEN and CDR2 is SYDVKM. CDR3 length: 14 residues. V lost 2 bases and J lost 4; bases outside the gene matches: 4. The CDR3 coding sequence is TGTGCCAGCAGTTTAGCCGGGACAGCCTATGGCTACACCTTC. Its protein product is CASSLAGTAYGYTF.

The DNA of the CDR3 is TGTGCCAGCAGTTACTCGATAATACATAACACTGAAGCTTTCTTT. It translates to CASSYSIIHNTEAFF. The V gene is TRBV6-5, the J gene TRBJ1-1; D uncertain. The germline gives CDR1 MNHEY, CDR2 SVGAGI. This CDR3 is built from 15 residues. V was trimmed by 0 bases and J by 2 bases, leaving 10 bases between them.

The chain employs TRBV30 and TRBJ1-2; no definite D call. The length of the CDR3 is 14 residues. Per germline, CDR1 GTSNPN and CDR2 SVGIG (reference sequence). Trimming pared 0 bases from V and 7 bases from J, leaving 15 bases between. CDR3 protein: CAWSVVLKEAGYTF. Written as DNA, the CDR3 is TGTGCCTGGAGTGTAGTCCTAAAAGAGGCTGGCTACACCTTC.

The CDR3 DNA follows: TGTGCCAGCAGCCTCGGGGGGGACACCATATATTTT. It specifies CASSLGGDTIYF. The V gene is TRBV7-8, the J gene TRBJ1-3; D might be TRBD1 (5 bases). The germline CDR1 and CDR2 sequences are SGHVS and FQNEAQ. The CDR3 totals 12 residues. V was clipped by 5 bases and J by 8 bases, with 10 bases between them. The full variable domain, in which reference TRBV7-8 and TRBJ1-3 provide the parts outside the CDR3, is GAGVSQSPRYKVAKRGQDVALRCDPISGHVSLFWYQQALGQGPEFLTYFQNEAQLDKSGLPSDRFFAERPEGSVSTLKIQRTQQEDSAVYLCASSLGGDTIYFGEGSWLTVV.

CDR3 loop: CASSLTGINQPQHF. For the CDR3, the DNA is TGTGCCAGCAGCTTGACAGGAATCAATCAGCCCCAGCATTTT. This chain connects TRBV5-8 to TRBJ1-5, with a possible D match to TRBD1 (5 bases). CDR3 length equals 14 residues. Germline V CDR1 and CDR2: SGHTS, YDEGEE. Trimming left V 1 base short and J 3 bases short, with 8 bases between.

The rearrangement uses TRBV19 and TRBJ1-5, with a possible D match to TRBD1 (5 bases). Germline loops: CDR1 LNHDA, CDR2 SQIVND (reference sequence). V lost 10 bases, J lost 6 bases, and 16 bases lay in between. The CDR3 runs to 13 residues. DNA of the CDR3: TGTGCCAAATCTCGGAGGGGTATTCAGCCCCAGCATTTT. It is translated as CAKSRRGIQPQHF.

The V and J genes are TRBV10-2 and TRBJ1-2, with TRBD1 matching 11 bases. The junction had 0 bases not matched to a gene; V was cut back by 2 bases and J by 4 bases. The CDR3 covers 14 residues. CDR1 is WSHSY, CDR2 SAAADI, per germline. Here the CDR3 DNA reads TGCGCCAGCAGTGAGGGGACAGGGGGCTATGGCTACACCTTC. Its protein product is CASSEGTGGYGYTF.